The 20 T cell receptor beta chains below were found in one sample sequenced in a study of blood T cell repertoires in COVID-19 (dated by TCRdb to between 2020 and 2021). Libraries were constructed by the immunoSEQ multiplex PCR assay. In its TCRdb copy, this immuneACCESS table keeps in-frame sequences only and misses some clones. Where compared with another copy, unresolved V genes explain less than half of these, and the others have no known cause. The table for this sample lists about 480,000 clones; 88% of them were counted only once. In total, the top ten clones hold 1.8% of the sample. Source material: PBMCs or T cells enriched from blood (not recorded which). The origin of the receptors is a woman between 35 and 50 years old who had recovered from COVID-19.

This chain links TRBV4-3 with TRBJ2-7; possible D gene TRBD1, 5 bases. The V end was cut by 1 base, the J end by 5 bases, with 9 bases between. Germline V CDR1 and CDR2: LGHNA, YSLEER. This CDR3 spans 13 amino acids. The CDR3 region has the DNA TGCGCCAGCAGCCAAGCGCTAGGGGACGAGCAGTACTTC. Amino acid sequence: CASSQALGDEQYF.

The chain carries TRBV11-3 and TRBJ2-1, with a tentative D call TRBD2 (5 bases). V was cut by 4 bases and J by 6 bases, with 22 bases left in between. Germline CDR1 and CDR2: SGHNT and YENEEA. The CDR3 covers 17 residues. CDR3 sequence reads: CASSSIGLKGLRNEQFF. CDR3 DNA sequence: TGTGCCAGCAGCTCGATCGGGTTGAAAGGACTCCGCAATGAGCAGTTCTTC.

This sequence joins TRBV3-1 (or the pseudogene TRBV3-2) and TRBJ2-7; 7 bases line up with TRBD2. Germline V gene sequence: CDR1 LGHDT, CDR2 YNNKEL (reference sequence). The CDR3 has 14 residues. V was pared by 3 bases and J by 4 bases, with 6 bases of the junction left unmatched. The CDR3 reads CASSHREGGYEQYF. In DNA, the CDR3 is TGTGCCAGCAGCCACAGGGAGGGAGGGTACGAGCAGTACTTC.

As for this clone: The sample carries other DNA sequences with the same CDR3. The chain employs TRBV24-1 and TRBJ2-1, with TRBD1 matching 10 bases. In germline, CDR1 is KGHDR, CDR2 SFDVKD. The CDR3 consists of 15 residues. Trimming at V came to 4 bases and at J to 4 bases, leaving 3 bases not matched to a gene. The chain's CDR3 is CATSEPGQGYNEQFF. Written as DNA, the CDR3 is TGTGCCACCAGTGAACCGGGACAGGGGTACAATGAGCAGTTCTTC.

Turning to this clone: This sample includes further DNA sequences coding for the same CDR3. The chain couples TRBV20-1 to TRBJ1-2; 7 bases line up with TRBD1. This CDR3 has 12 amino acids. The germline V gene has CDR1 DFQATT and CDR2 SNEGSKA (reference sequence). V lost 3 bases to trimming and J lost 4 bases; unmatched junction nucleotides: 2. CDR3 DNA: TGCAGTGCTAGTAACAGGGGCTATGGCTACACCTTC. This translates into CSASNRGYGYTF.

This chain connects TRBV6-5 to TRBJ1-2, with TRBD1 identical over 9 bases. Germline V gives CDR1 MNHEY, CDR2 SVGAGI. V shed 4 bases, J shed 6 bases, and the junction held 3 bases outside the gene matches. The CDR3 length is 13 residues. The CDR3 reads CASSLWDRDGYTF. CDR3 DNA sequence: TGTGCCAGCAGTTTATGGGACAGGGATGGCTACACCTTC.

The rearrangement joins TRBV27 to TRBJ1-2; 7 nucleotides line up with TRBD1. The CDR3 length is 13 residues. CDR1 MNHEY and CDR2 SMNVEV come from the germline V gene (reference sequence). V trimming: 4 bases; J trimming: 4 bases; junction bases outside the gene matches: 3. In nucleotides, the CDR3 is TGTGCCAGCAGTTCACAGGGGTTCTATGGCTACACCTTC. Translated, it gives CASSSQGFYGYTF.

The J gene is TRBJ1-1, the V gene TRBV5-4, with no clear D. Trimming took 4 bases from V and 6 from J, leaving 19 bases between them. Per germline, CDR1 SGHNT and CDR2 YYREEE (reference sequence). The CDR3 has 15 residues. Here the CDR3 reads CASSPSAVKGAEAFF. CDR3 DNA: TGTGCCAGCAGCCCAAGCGCCGTAAAAGGAGCTGAAGCTTTCTTT.

The chain is built from TRBV29-1 and TRBJ1-1; D possibly corresponds to TRBD1 (6 bases). Trimming shortened V by 5 bases and J by 0 bases, and 13 bases separated the two germline ends. Germline V gives CDR1 SQVTM, CDR2 ANQGSEA. CDR3 length equals 14 residues. CDR3 DNA sequence: TGCAGCGTTCTTACAGGGTTCATGAACACTGAAGCTTTCTTT. Translating it yields CSVLTGFMNTEAFF. The variable domain in full, with the rest retrieved from reference TRBV29-1 and TRBJ1-1, is SAVISQKPSRDICQRGTSLTIQCQVDSQVTMMFWYRQQPGQSLTLIATANQGSEATYESGFVIDKFPISRPNLTFSTLTVSNMSPEDSSIYLCSVLTGFMNTEAFFGQGTRLTVV.

This clone was counted a single time. This chain connects TRBV15 to TRBJ2-2; 9 bases agree with TRBD1. CDR1 is LNHNV and CDR2 is YYDKDF in the germline V gene (reference sequence). The V and J ends lost 2 bases and 4 bases, in that order; junction bases with no gene match: 8. The CDR3 is 17 amino acids. The CDR3 sequence: CATSRSRPGQGTGELFF. In DNA, the CDR3 is TGTGCCACCAGCAGATCCCGGCCGGGACAGGGCACCGGGGAGCTGTTTTTT.

V usage is TRBV3-1 (or the pseudogene TRBV3-2) and J usage is TRBJ2-3; 11 bases align to TRBD2. The CDR3 is made up of 15 amino acids. Germline lookup yields CDR1 LGHDT and CDR2 YNNKEL (reference sequence). Trimming at V came to 9 bases and at J to 4 bases, leaving 9 bases not matched to a gene. CDR3 DNA sequence: TGTGCCAGACAGCTTAGCGGGAGGGGTGCAGATACGCAGTATTTT. Protein product: CARQLSGRGADTQYF.

The V gene is TRBV30, the J gene TRBJ2-1; TRBD1 matches at 8 bases. The CDR3 spans 13 residues. Germline V gives CDR1 GTSNPN, CDR2 SVGIG (reference sequence). The V segment lost 3 bases and the J segment 6 bases; nucleotides outside the gene matches: 4. As DNA, the CDR3 is TGTGCCTGGAGGAGGGACAGGATCAATGAGCAGTTCTTC. Its protein is CAWRRDRINEQFF.

Only one count was recorded for this clone. The chain carries TRBV5-1 and TRBJ2-3, with 7 bases that match TRBD2. After removal of 1 base from V and 0 bases from J, the junction contained 11 bases not matched to a gene. CDR3 size: 18 residues. From germline, CDR1 is SGHRS and CDR2 YFSETQ. The CDR3 protein is CASSLTAGLIPSTDTQYF. The DNA for the CDR3 is TGCGCCAGCAGCTTGACAGCGGGGCTGATCCCTAGCACAGATACGCAGTATTTT.

V is TRBV6-5 and J is TRBJ2-7, with D possibly matching TRBD2 (5 bases). From germline, CDR1 is MNHEY and CDR2 SVGAGI. The length of the CDR3 is 15 residues. V was trimmed by 6 bases and J by 3 bases, leaving 18 bases between them. This chain's CDR3 is CASRTRGQVIYEQYF. CDR3 nucleotide sequence: TGTGCCAGCAGAACTAGAGGGCAGGTGATCTACGAGCAGTACTTC.

The chain is built from TRBV25-1 and TRBJ2-5; D might be TRBD1 (5 bases). Germline V lookup: CDR1 MGHDK, CDR2 SYGVNS. Trimming took 2 bases from V and 5 from J, leaving 21 bases between them. CDR3 length: 17 residues. For the CDR3, the DNA is TGTGCCAGCAGTGAAATCGGTTTCGAAGGGGTGGGGGAGACCCAGTACTTC. Translation gives CASSEIGFEGVGETQYF.

This chain uses TRBV9 with TRBJ1-1, with D unresolved. Germline V CDR1 and CDR2: SGDLS, YYNGEE. The CDR3 is 15 residues long. V was clipped by 1 base and J by 0 bases, with 10 bases between them. This CDR3 is CASSVRGLMNTEAFF. The CDR3 bases are TGTGCCAGCAGCGTACGCGGGTTGATGAACACTGAAGCTTTCTTT. Full variable domain (missing parts from reference TRBV9 and TRBJ1-1): DSGVTQTPKHLITATGQRVTLRCSPRSGDLSVYWYQQSLDQGLQFLIQYYNGEERAKGNILERFSAQQFPDLHSELNLSSLELGDSALYFCASSVRGLMNTEAFFGQGTRLTVV.

This clone was seen just once. This chain joins TRBV7-2 and TRBJ1-1; 9 positions match TRBD1. J lost 3 bases, V lost 4 bases, and 9 bases had no gene match. Germline CDR1 SGHTA, CDR2 FQGNSA. The CDR3 contains 16 residues. This CDR3 is CASSSSQGASYTEAFF. As DNA, the CDR3 is TGTGCCAGCAGCTCCTCACAGGGGGCGTCTTACACTGAAGCTTTCTTT.

J is TRBJ2-6 and V is TRBV6-2 or TRBV6-3, with 9 nucleotides matching TRBD1. V was pared by 5 bases and J by 3 bases, with 17 bases of the junction left unmatched. Germline V lookup: CDR1 MNHEY, CDR2 SVGEGT. The CDR3 covers 20 residues. As DNA, the CDR3 is TGTGCCAGCAGTGAGGTATATCCGGGACAGGGTTCCCGTGGGGCCAACGTCCTGACTTTC. Amino acids: CASSEVYPGQGSRGANVLTF.

About this clone itself: This specimen includes other DNA sequences encoding the same CDR3. The V and J genes are TRBV5-1 and TRBJ1-1; perhaps TRBD1 as D (6 bases). Germline V lookup: CDR1 SGHRS, CDR2 YFSETQ. This CDR3 is 15 amino acids long. V was clipped by 4 bases and J by 1 base, with 14 bases between them. This CDR3 is CASSALQGRNTEAFF. For the CDR3, the DNA is TGCGCCAGCAGCGCCCTACAGGGCAGGAACACTGAAGCTTTCTTT.

This chain joins TRBV27 and TRBJ1-1; 7 bases are shared with TRBD1. The length of the CDR3 is 13 residues. Germline values: CDR1 MNHEY, CDR2 SMNVEV (reference sequence). Trimming cost V 4 bases and J 7 bases; bases outside gene matches: 6. This CDR3 reads CASSYRDSGEAFF. The DNA for the CDR3 is TGTGCCAGCAGTTACCGGGACAGTGGTGAAGCTTTCTTT.